Following are 20 T cell receptor beta chains from one sample sequenced in a study of cytomegalovirus exposure and HLA in healthy donors. Researchers ran the PCR with 60 Vbeta and 13 Jbeta primers. TCRdb's copy holds only in-frame clones and misses some; the assay was immunoSEQ multiplex PCR. This sample has some 150,000 clones; nearly 80% occur once, and the top ten carry approximately 0.99%. Sequenced input: PBMCs. Receptor source: a male donor in good health and CMV-seronegative.

In this sample, this clone turned up a few times. The CDR3 coding sequence is TGCGCCAGCAGCCAAGATATCCGGGACAGGGTTGAAAAACTGTTTTTT. Residues: CASSQDIRDRVEKLFF. The V gene is TRBV4-3, the J gene TRBJ1-4, with TRBD1 identical over 9 bases. Trimming at V came to 0 bases and at J to 7 bases, leaving 6 bases not matched to a gene. CDR3 size: 16 residues. Germline CDR1 reads LGHNA; CDR2 reads YSLEER.

The V gene is TRBV19, the J gene TRBJ2-2; weak D call: TRBD1 (8 bases). The CDR3 has 17 residues. Germline V gene lookup returns CDR1 LNHDA and CDR2 SQIVND (reference sequence). V was shortened by 8 bases and J by 4 bases, with 23 bases between the two germline ends. The CDR3 reads CASRTHRGGSGTGELFF. The CDR3 nucleotides read TGTGCCAGTCGCACCCACAGGGGGGGGTCGGGCACCGGGGAGCTGTTTTTT.

This clone occurred a few times. V is TRBV9 and J is TRBJ1-4, with 8 bases matching TRBD1. From germline, CDR1 is SGDLS and CDR2 YYNGEE. The length of the CDR3 is 20 residues. Trimming cost V 3 bases and J 7 bases; bases outside gene matches: 23. The CDR3 protein is CASSAPGGLSDRGGGEKLFF. In DNA form, the CDR3 reads TGTGCCAGCAGCGCCCCCGGAGGACTCTCAGACAGGGGCGGAGGTGAAAAACTGTTTTTT. The full variable domain, its missing parts supplied by reference TRBV9 and TRBJ1-4, is DSGVTQTPKHLITATGQRVTLRCSPRSGDLSVYWYQQSLDQGLQFLIQYYNGEERAKGNILERFSAQQFPDLHSELNLSSLELGDSALYFCASSAPGGLSDRGGGEKLFFGSGTQLSVL.

The chain joins TRBV10-1 to TRBJ1-6; the D gene is possibly TRBD1 (6 bases). Trimming shortened V by 7 bases and J by 4 bases, and 23 bases separated the two germline ends. Germline-derived CDR1 and CDR2 are WNHNN and SYGVQD (reference sequence). This CDR3 spans 18 amino acids. This chain's CDR3 is CASTFQGPLMSYNSPLHF. The CDR3 DNA sequence: TGCGCCAGCACCTTTCAGGGGCCCTTAATGTCGTATAATTCACCCCTCCACTTT.

This chain joins TRBV21-1 and TRBJ1-6. TRBV21-1 is flagged as a pseudogene. CDR3 length equals 17 residues. The CDR3 DNA reads as TGTGCCAGCAGCAAAGTCGCGGGGGCGGCCTATAATTCACCCCTCCACTTT. Translated, it gives CASSKVAGAAYNSPLHF.

This clone was detected a few times. The V gene is TRBV9, the J gene TRBJ1-4, with D perhaps TRBD1 (6 bases). V was pared by 0 bases and J by 8 bases, with 14 bases between. The germline gives CDR1 SGDLS, CDR2 YYNGEE. The CDR3 is 15 amino acids. CDR3 sequence reads: CASSVGGGDREKLFF. CDR3 coding DNA: TGTGCCAGCAGCGTAGGAGGGGGGGATAGAGAAAAACTGTTTTTT.

The chain's CDR3 is CASSYRDREDTQYF. In DNA form, the CDR3 reads TGTGCCAGCAGCTACCGGGACAGGGAAGATACGCAGTATTTT. The V gene is TRBV7-2, the J gene TRBJ2-3; 9 nucleotides line up with TRBD1. V dropped 4 bases and J dropped 5; count of bases not matched to a gene: 4. The CDR3 covers 14 residues. CDR1 is SGHTA, CDR2 FQGNSA, per germline.

The V call is TRBV5-5, the J call TRBJ1-5; no clear D gene. V lost 3 bases to trimming and J lost 2 bases, with 9 bases between them. The germline CDR1 and CDR2 sequences are SGHKS and YYEKEE (reference sequence). The CDR3 has 14 amino acids. The CDR3 loop is CASSSVQGNQPQHF. DNA for the CDR3: TGTGCCAGCAGCTCGGTGCAAGGCAATCAGCCCCAGCATTTT.

This chain links TRBV15 with TRBJ2-1, with D possibly matching TRBD2 (6 bases). Germline assignment: CDR1 LNHNV and CDR2 YYDKDF (reference sequence). V was cut by 3 bases and J by 3 bases, with 12 bases left in between. This CDR3 is 15 amino acids long. The CDR3 DNA reads as TGTGCCACCAGCAGTCCTCCCGGGGGCTACAATGAGCAGTTCTTC. It encodes CATSSPPGGYNEQFF.

This clone came up a few times. This sequence joins TRBV7-6 and TRBJ2-1; D is unclear. V was shortened by 3 bases and J by 9 bases, with 9 bases between the two germline ends. CDR3 length: 12 residues. Germline loops: CDR1 SGHVS, CDR2 FNYEAQ. CDR3 amino acids: CASSLLPGEQFF. The CDR3 nucleotides are TGTGCCAGCAGCTTGTTGCCCGGTGAGCAGTTCTTC. Full variable domain (missing parts from reference TRBV7-6 and TRBJ2-1): GAGVSQSPRYKVTKRGQDVALRCDPISGHVSLYWYRQALGQGPEFLTYFNYEAQQDKSGLPNDRFSAERPEGSISTLTIQRTEQRDSAMYRCASSLLPGEQFFGPGTRLTVL.

This sequence joins TRBV4-3 and TRBJ1-1; weak D call: TRBD1 (6 bases). This CDR3 spans 17 amino acids. In germline, CDR1 is LGHNA, CDR2 YSLEER. Deletions cut 3 bases from V and 1 base from J, with 18 bases between. This chain's CDR3 is CASSHYLAGQRNTEAFF. The CDR3 DNA follows: TGCGCCAGCAGCCATTACCTAGCCGGACAGCGGAACACTGAAGCTTTCTTT.

This clone has just a few counts. The chain couples TRBV11-3 to TRBJ2-7; D remains ambiguous. CDR3 length: 12 amino acids. The germline V gene encodes CDR1 SGHNT and CDR2 YENEEA. Trimming removed 4 bases at V and 4 bases at J, with 8 bases between. The CDR3 sequence: CASSSEKYEQYF. CDR3 bases: TGTGCCAGCAGCTCCGAGAAGTACGAGCAGTACTTC.

This clone was detected once. The chain carries TRBV18 and TRBJ1-5; 11 nucleotides agree with TRBD1. The CDR3 runs 18 residues. Trimming at V came to 3 bases and at J to 1 base, leaving 8 bases not matched to a gene. Per the germline V gene, CDR1 is KGHSH and CDR2 is LQKENI. The CDR3 protein is CASSPRGTGGSSNQPQHF. In nucleotides, the CDR3 is TGTGCCAGCTCACCCCGGGGGACAGGGGGTTCAAGCAATCAGCCCCAGCATTTT.

V usage is TRBV7-9 and J usage is TRBJ1-2; TRBD1 matches at 8 bases. The CDR3 length is 16 residues. From germline, CDR1 is SEHNR and CDR2 FQNEAQ (reference sequence). Trimming removed 4 bases from V and 4 bases from J; junction bases left unmatched: 11. The CDR3 DNA sequence: TGTGCCAGCAGCTATCCCGGGACAGGCGGCTTCTATGGCTACACCTTC. It is translated as CASSYPGTGGFYGYTF.

This chain joins TRBV19 and TRBJ2-5, with TRBD2 matching 13 bases. The CDR3 has 17 amino acids. J was trimmed by 0 bases and V by 5 bases; bases with no gene match: 6. Germline V CDR1 and CDR2: LNHDA, SQIVND (reference sequence). The CDR3 DNA follows: TGTGCCAGTAGTCTTGGACTAGCGGGGGTGCACCAAGAGACCCAGTACTTC. This encodes CASSLGLAGVHQETQYF.

The CDR3 DNA reads TGTGCCAGTAGTATGAGCCTGGCTGGAAACACCATATATTTT. Translation gives CASSMSLAGNTIYF. V gene TRBV19 combines with J gene TRBJ1-3; no definite D call. V was clipped by 3 bases and J by 2 bases, with 8 bases between them. The CDR3 contains 14 residues. Germline CDR1 LNHDA, CDR2 SQIVND (reference sequence).

The V gene is TRBV2, the J gene TRBJ2-4, with 10 bases lining up with TRBD2. The CDR3 runs 17 residues. V dropped 7 bases and J dropped 0; count of bases not matched to a gene: 9. Germline CDR1 and CDR2: SNHLY and FYNNEI. The CDR3 nucleotides read TGTGCCAGCACCCGGTGGGCTAGCGGGGGAGCCAAAAACATTCAGTACTTC. Encoded protein: CASTRWASGGAKNIQYF.

The CDR3 reads CASSEGRPNTEAFF. CDR3 in DNA: TGTGCCAGCAGTGAAGGCAGGCCGAACACTGAAGCTTTCTTT. The chain couples TRBV2 to TRBJ1-1, with no clear D. Per germline, CDR1 SNHLY and CDR2 FYNNEI. The CDR3 consists of 14 residues. V shed 1 base and J shed 1 base, with 7 bases lying between them.

This chain uses TRBV30 with TRBJ2-3; 7 positions agree with TRBD2. Per germline, CDR1 GTSNPN and CDR2 SVGIG (reference sequence). Trimming cost V 0 bases and J 0 bases; bases outside gene matches: 3. The CDR3 covers 15 residues. The chain's CDR3 is CAWSVLAASTDTQYF. The CDR3 coding sequence is TGTGCCTGGAGTGTGCTAGCGGCCAGCACAGATACGCAGTATTTT. The variable domain in full, with the rest retrieved from reference TRBV30 and TRBJ2-3, is SQTIHQWPATLVQPVGSPLSLECTVEGTSNPNLYWYRQAAGRGLQLLFYSVGIGQISSEVPQNLSASRPQDRQFILSSKKLLLSDSGFYLCAWSVLAASTDTQYFGPGTRLTVL.

The chain uses TRBV21-1 and TRBJ2-7; the D segment call TRBD1 is taken from the table without a DNA check. TRBV21-1 is assigned pseudogene status. The CDR3 spans 12 residues. The CDR3, as DNA: TGTGCCAGCAGCAAGACAGAGCACGAGCAGTACTTC. It encodes CASSKTEHEQYF.